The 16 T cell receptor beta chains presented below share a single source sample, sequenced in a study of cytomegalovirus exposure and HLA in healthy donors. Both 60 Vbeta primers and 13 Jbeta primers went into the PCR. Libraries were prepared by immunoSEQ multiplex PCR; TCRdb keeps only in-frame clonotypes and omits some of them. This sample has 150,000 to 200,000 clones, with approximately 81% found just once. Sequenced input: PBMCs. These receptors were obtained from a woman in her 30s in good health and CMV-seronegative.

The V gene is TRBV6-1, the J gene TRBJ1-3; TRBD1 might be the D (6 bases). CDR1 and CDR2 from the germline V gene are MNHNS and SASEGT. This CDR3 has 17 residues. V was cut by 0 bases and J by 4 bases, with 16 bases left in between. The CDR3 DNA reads TGTGCCAGCAGTGAAGCTCTAACAGGGTGGTCGGGAAACACCATATATTTT. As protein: CASSEALTGWSGNTIYF.

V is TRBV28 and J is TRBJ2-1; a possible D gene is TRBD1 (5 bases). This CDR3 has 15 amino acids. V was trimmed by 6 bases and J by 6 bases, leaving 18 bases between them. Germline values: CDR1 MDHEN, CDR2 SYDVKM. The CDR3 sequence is CASSPVQGLFNEQFF. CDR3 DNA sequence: TGTGCCAGCAGCCCGGTTCAGGGTCTATTCAATGAGCAGTTCTTC.

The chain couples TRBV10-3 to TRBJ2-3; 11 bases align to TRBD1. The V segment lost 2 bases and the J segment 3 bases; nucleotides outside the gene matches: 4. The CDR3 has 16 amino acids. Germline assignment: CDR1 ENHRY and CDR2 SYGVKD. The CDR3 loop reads CAISEGTGGLTDTQYF. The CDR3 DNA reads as TGTGCCATCAGTGAGGGGACAGGGGGGTTGACAGATACGCAGTATTTT.

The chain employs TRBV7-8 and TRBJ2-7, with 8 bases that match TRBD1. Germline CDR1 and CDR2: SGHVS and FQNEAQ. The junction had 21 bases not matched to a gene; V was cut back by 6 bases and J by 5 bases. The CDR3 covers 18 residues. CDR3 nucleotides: TGTGCCAGCAGACAGGGGGGTCGGGATATCCTAGGGATGCACGAGCAGTACTTC. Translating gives CASRQGGRDILGMHEQYF.

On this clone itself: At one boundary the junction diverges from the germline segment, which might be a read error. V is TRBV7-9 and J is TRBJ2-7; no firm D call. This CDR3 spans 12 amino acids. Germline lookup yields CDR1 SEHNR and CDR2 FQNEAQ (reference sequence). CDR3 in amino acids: CSSSLAQYEQYF. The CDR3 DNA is TGTTCCAGCAGCTTAGCCCAGTACGAGCAGTACTTC.

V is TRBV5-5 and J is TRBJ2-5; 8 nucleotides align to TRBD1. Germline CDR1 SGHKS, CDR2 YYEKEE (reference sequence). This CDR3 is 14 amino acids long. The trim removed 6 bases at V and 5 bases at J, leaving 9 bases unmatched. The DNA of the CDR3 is TGTGCCAGCACCCCGGACAGGGCCGTTGAGACCCAGTACTTC. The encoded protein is CASTPDRAVETQYF.

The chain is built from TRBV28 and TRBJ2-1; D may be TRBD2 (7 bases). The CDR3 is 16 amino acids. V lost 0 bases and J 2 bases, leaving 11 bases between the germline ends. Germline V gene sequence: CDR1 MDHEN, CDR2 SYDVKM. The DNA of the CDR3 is TGTGCCAGCAGTTTATGGCGGGGGCGGCCCTACAATGAGCAGTTCTTC. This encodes CASSLWRGRPYNEQFF.

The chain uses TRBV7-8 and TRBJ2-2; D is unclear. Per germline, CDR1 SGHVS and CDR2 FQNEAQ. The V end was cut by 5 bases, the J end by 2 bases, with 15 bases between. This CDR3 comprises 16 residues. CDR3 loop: CASSPTKVLNTGELFF. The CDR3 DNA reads TGTGCCAGCAGCCCGACCAAAGTACTAAACACCGGGGAGCTGTTTTTT.

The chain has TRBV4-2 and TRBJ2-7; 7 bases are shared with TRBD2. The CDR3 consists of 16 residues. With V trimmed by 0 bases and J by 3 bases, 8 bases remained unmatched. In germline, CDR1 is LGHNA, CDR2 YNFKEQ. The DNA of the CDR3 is TGTGCCAGCAGCCAAGATTGGGGGGGGAATAGCTACGAGCAGTACTTC. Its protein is CASSQDWGGNSYEQYF.

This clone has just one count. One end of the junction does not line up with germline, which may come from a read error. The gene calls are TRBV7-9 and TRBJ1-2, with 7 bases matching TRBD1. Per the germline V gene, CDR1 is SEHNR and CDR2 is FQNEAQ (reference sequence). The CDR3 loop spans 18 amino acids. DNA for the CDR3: TGTTCCAGCAGCTCTGAGGGGGCTAGGAGTACGGCTAACTATGGCTACACCTTC. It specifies CSSSSEGARSTANYGYTF. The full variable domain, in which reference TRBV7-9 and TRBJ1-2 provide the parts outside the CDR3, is DTGVSQNPRHKITKRGQNVTFRCDPISEHNRLYWYRQTLGQGPEFLTYFQNEAQLEKSRLLSDRFSAERPKGSFSTLEIQRTEQGDSAMYLCSSSSEGARSTANYGYTFGSGTRLTVV.

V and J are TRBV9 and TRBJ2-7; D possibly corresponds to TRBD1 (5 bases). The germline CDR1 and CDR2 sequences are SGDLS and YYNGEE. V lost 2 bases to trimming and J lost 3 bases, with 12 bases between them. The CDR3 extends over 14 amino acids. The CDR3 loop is CASSVPTASYEQYF. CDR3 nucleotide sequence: TGTGCCAGCAGCGTTCCGACAGCTAGCTACGAGCAGTACTTC.

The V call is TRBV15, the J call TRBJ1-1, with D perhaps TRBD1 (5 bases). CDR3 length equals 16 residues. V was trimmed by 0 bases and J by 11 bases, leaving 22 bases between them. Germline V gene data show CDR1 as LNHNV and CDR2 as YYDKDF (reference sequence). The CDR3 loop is CATSREPLTIKGMAFF. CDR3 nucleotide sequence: TGTGCCACCAGCAGAGAACCTCTGACAATTAAGGGGATGGCTTTCTTT.

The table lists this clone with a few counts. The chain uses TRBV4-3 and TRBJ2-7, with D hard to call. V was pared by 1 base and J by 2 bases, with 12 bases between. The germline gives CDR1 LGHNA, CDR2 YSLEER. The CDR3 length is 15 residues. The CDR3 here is CASSQGLNQAYEQYF. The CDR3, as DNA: TGCGCCAGCAGCCAAGGCCTCAACCAGGCCTACGAGCAGTACTTC.

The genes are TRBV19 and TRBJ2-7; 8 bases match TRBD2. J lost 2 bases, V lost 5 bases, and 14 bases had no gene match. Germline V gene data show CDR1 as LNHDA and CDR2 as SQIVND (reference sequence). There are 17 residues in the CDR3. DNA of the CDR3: TGTGCCAGTAGTGAATCCTCGGGAGGGCCCATCCCCTACGAGCAGTACTTC. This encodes CASSESSGGPIPYEQYF.

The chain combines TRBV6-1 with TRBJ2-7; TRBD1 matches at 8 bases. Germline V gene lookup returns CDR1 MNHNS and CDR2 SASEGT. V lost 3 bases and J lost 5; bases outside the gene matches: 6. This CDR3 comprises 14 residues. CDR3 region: CASSDRGRKDEQYF. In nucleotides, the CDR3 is TGTGCCAGCAGTGACAGGGGGCGGAAGGACGAGCAGTACTTC.

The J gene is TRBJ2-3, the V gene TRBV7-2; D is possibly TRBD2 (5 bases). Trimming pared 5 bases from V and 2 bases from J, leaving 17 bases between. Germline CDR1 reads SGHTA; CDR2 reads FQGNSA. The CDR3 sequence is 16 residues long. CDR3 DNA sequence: TGTGCCAGCAGCCCCCAGGCTAGCTCAAACACAGATACGCAGTATTTT. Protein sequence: CASSPQASSNTDTQYF.